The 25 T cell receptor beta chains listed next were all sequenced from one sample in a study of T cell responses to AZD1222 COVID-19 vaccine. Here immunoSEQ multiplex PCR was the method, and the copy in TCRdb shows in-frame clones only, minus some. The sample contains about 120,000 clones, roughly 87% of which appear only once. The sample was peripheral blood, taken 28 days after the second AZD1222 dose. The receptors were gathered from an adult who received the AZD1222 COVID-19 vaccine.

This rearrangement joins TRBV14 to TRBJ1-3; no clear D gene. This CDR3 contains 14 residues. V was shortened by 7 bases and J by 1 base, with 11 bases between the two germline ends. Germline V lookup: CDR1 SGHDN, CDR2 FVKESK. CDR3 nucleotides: TGTGCCAGCACCACCGGGATTTCTGGAAACACCATATATTTT. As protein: CASTTGISGNTIYF.

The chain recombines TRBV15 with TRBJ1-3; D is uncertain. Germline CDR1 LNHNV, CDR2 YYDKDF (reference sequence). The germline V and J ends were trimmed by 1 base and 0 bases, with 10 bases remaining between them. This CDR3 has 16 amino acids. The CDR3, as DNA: TGTGCCACCAGCAGAGTGGCCACTCACTCTGGAAACACCATATATTTT. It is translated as CATSRVATHSGNTIYF.

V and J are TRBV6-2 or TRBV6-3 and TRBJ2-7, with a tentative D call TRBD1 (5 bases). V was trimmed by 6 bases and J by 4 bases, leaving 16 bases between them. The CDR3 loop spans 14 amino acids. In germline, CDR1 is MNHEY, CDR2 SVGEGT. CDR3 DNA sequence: TGTGCCAGCAGCACTAACAGGTTGAAGTACGAGCAGTACTTC. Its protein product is CASSTNRLKYEQYF.

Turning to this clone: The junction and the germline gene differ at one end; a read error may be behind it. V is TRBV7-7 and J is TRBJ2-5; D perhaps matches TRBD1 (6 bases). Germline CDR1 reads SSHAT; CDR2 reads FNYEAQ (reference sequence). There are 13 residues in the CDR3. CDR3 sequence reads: CASSTDRQETQYF. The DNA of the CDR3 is TGTGCTAGCAGCACGGACAGACAAGAGACCCAGTACTTC.

The CDR3 coding sequence is TGTGCCAGCAGCTCCGACGGCTCCTACAATGAGCAGTTCTTC. Encoded protein: CASSSDGSYNEQFF. The rearrangement uses TRBV7-6 and TRBJ2-1, with unresolved D. Per the germline V gene, CDR1 is SGHVS and CDR2 is FNYEAQ. Trimming took 4 bases from V and 0 from J, leaving 7 bases between them. CDR3 length: 14 residues.

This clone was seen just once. The DNA of the CDR3 is TGTGCCAGCAGCTCCCAGGGACTAGCGGGGGGGCGGCAGTTCTTC. Encoded protein: CASSSQGLAGGRQFF. The genes are TRBV7-2 and TRBJ2-1, with 16 bases lining up with TRBD2. CDR3 length: 15 residues. With V trimmed by 4 bases and J by 12 bases, 6 bases remained unmatched. Germline CDR1 SGHTA, CDR2 FQGNSA.

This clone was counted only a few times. The CDR3 loop is CASSVAPQGVTNEKLFF. CDR3 nucleotide sequence: TGTGCCAGCAGCGTAGCACCCCAGGGGGTGACTAATGAAAAACTGTTTTTT. The rearrangement joins TRBV9 to TRBJ1-4, with 7 bases matching TRBD1. Losses at the gene ends were 0 bases for V and 2 bases for J; bases not matched to a gene: 7. Looked up from germline, CDR1 is SGDLS and CDR2 is YYNGEE. The CDR3 extends over 17 amino acids.

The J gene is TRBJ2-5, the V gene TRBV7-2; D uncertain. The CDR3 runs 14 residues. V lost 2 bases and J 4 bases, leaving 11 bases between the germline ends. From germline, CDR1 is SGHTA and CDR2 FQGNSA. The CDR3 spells CASSLLNARETQYF. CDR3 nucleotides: TGTGCCAGCAGCTTACTTAATGCTAGAGAGACCCAGTACTTC.

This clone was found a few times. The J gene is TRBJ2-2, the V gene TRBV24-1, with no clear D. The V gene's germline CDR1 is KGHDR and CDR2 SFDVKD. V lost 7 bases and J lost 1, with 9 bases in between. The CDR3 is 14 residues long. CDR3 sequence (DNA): TGTGCCACCAGAGGCAGAGAGAACACCGGGGAGCTGTTTTTT. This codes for CATRGRENTGELFF.

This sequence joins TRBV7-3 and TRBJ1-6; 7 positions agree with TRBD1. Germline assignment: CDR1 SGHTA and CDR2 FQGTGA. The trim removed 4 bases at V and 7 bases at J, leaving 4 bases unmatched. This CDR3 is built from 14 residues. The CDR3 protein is CASSSGGANSPLHF. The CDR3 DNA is TGTGCCAGCAGCTCAGGGGGAGCGAATTCACCCCTCCACTTT.

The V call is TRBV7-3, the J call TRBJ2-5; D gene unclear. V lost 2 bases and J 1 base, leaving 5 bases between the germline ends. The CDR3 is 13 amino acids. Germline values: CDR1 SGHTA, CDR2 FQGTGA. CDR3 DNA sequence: TGTGCCAGCAGCTTAGGTATCCAAGAGACCCAGTACTTC. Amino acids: CASSLGIQETQYF.

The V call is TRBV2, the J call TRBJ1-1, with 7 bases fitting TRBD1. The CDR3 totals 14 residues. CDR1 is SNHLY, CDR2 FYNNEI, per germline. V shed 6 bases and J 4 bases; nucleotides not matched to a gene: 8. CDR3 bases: TGTGCCAGCAGCTTCAGACAGGGTTCCACTGAAGCTTTCTTT. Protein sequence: CASSFRQGSTEAFF.

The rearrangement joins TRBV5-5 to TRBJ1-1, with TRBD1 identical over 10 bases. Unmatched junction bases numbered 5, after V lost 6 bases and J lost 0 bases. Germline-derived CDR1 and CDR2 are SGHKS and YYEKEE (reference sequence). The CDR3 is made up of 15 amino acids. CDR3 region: CASMTGGVMNTEAFF. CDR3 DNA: TGTGCCAGCATGACAGGGGGCGTCATGAACACTGAAGCTTTCTTT.

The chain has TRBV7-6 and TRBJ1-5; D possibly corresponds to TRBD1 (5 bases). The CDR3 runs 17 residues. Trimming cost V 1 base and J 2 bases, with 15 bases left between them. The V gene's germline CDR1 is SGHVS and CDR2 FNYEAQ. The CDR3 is CASSLGPRGGGNQPQHF. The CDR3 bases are TGTGCCAGCAGCTTAGGTCCAAGGGGAGGCGGCAATCAGCCCCAGCATTTT.

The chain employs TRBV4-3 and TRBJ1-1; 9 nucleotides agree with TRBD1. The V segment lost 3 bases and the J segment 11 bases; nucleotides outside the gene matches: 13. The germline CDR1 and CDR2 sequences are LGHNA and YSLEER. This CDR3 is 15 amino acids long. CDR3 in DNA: TGCGCCAGCAGCCAGTCACCGACAGGGGGGAAGACGGCTTTCTTT. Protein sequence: CASSQSPTGGKTAFF.

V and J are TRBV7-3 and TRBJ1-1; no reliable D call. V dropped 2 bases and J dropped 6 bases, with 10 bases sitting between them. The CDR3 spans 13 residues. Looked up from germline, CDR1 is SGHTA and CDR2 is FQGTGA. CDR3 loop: CASSLVGGPEAFF. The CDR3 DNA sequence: TGTGCCAGCAGCTTAGTGGGAGGACCTGAAGCTTTCTTT. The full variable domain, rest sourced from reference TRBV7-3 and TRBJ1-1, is GAGVSQTPSNKVTEKGKYVELRCDPISGHTALYWYRQSLGQGPEFLIYFQGTGAADDSGLPNDRFFAVRPEGSVSTLKIQRTERGDSAVYLCASSLVGGPEAFFGQGTRLTVV.

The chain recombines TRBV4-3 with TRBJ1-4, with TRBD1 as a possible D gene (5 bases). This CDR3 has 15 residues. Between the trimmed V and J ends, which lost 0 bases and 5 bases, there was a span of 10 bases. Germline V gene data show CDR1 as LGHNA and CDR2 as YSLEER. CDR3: CASSQDRQPNEKLFF. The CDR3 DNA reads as TGCGCCAGCAGCCAAGATCGACAGCCGAATGAAAAACTGTTTTTT.

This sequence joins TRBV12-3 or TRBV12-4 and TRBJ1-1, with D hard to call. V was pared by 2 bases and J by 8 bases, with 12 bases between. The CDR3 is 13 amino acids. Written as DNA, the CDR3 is TGTGCCAGCAGTTTAATGGGAAAAGGGGAAGCTTTCTTT. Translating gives CASSLMGKGEAFF.

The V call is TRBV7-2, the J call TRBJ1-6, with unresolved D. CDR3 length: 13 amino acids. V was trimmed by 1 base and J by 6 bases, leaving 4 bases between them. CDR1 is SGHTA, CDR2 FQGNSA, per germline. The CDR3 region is CASSLGVNSPLHF. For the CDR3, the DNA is TGTGCCAGCAGCTTAGGGGTTAATTCACCCCTCCACTTT.

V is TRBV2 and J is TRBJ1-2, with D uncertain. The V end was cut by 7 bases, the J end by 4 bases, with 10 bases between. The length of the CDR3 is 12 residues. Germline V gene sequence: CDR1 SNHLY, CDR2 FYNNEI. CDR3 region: CASKLVVYGYTF. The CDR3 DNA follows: TGTGCCAGCAAACTGGTGGTCTATGGCTACACCTTC.

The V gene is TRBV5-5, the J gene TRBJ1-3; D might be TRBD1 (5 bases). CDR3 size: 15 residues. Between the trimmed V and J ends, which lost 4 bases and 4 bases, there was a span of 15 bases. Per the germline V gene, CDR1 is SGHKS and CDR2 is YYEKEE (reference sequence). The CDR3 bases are TGTGCCAGCAGCCCGGACGGGGCGCAAGGAAACACCATATATTTT. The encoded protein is CASSPDGAQGNTIYF.

CDR3 residues: CASSLDIGDTQYF. CDR3 bases: TGTGCCAGCAGCCTCGACATTGGAGATACGCAGTATTTT. V usage is TRBV11-1 and J usage is TRBJ2-3; no definite D call. The CDR3 contains 13 residues. CDR1 is SGHAT and CDR2 is FQDESV in the germline V gene (reference sequence). V gave up 5 bases and J gave up 5 bases, with 11 bases separating them. Using reference TRBV11-1 and TRBJ2-3 for the parts outside the CDR3, the full variable domain is EAEVAQSPRYKITEKSQAVAFWCDPISGHATLYWYRQILGQGPELLVQFQDESVVDDSQLPKDRFSAERLKGVDSTLKIQPAELGDSAMYLCASSLDIGDTQYFGPGTRLTVL.

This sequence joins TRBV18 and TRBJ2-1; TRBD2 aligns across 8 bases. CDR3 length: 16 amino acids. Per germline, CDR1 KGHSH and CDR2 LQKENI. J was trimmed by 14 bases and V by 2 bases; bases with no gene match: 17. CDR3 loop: CASSPDLGLGVIAEFF. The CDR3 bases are TGTGCCAGCTCACCAGACTTGGGACTAGGGGTAATCGCAGAGTTCTTC.

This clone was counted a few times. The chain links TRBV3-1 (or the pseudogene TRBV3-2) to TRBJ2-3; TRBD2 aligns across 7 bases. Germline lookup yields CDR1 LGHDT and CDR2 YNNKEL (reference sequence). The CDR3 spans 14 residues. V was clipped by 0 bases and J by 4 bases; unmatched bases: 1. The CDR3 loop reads CASSQDAGADTQYF. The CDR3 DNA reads TGTGCCAGCAGCCAAGATGCGGGGGCAGATACGCAGTATTTT.

CDR3 sequence reads: CASSPGTVNQPQHF. The CDR3 bases are TGTGCCAGCAGCCCCGGGACAGTCAATCAGCCCCAGCATTTT. The rearrangement links TRBV7-2 to TRBJ1-5, with 7 bases matching TRBD1. The CDR3 consists of 14 residues. V trimming: 5 bases; J trimming: 3 bases; junction bases outside the gene matches: 4. Germline CDR1 SGHTA, CDR2 FQGNSA.